This T cell receptor (beta chain) was recorded in a study of cytomegalovirus exposure and HLA in healthy donors. From germline, CDR1 is SNHLY and CDR2 FYNNEI. The CDR3 totals 16 residues. V lost 8 bases and J lost 0; bases outside the gene matches: 7. General study findings and limits: Later on, an analysis found that several of the most significant clusters appeared to be linked to common viral pathogens, which included parvovirus B19.

Comments on this clone: Its antigen is not identified.

Primers: 60 Vbeta forward and 13 Jbeta reverse. The method was immunoSEQ multiplex PCR; TCRdb's version includes in-frame clones alone and lacks a portion of them. Here the sample spans approximately 35,000 clones, 65% to 90% being singletons. The sequence came from a woman younger than 35 in good health and CMV-seronegative. Sequencing input: PBMCs. The chain links TRBV2 to TRBJ1-5; TRBD1 matches at 10 bases. In nucleotides, the CDR3 is TGTGCCAGCGGTGTCGGGACAGGGGTTAGCAATCAGCCCCAGCATTTT. The encoded protein is CASGVGTGVSNQPQHF. The entire variable domain, with the rest obtained from reference TRBV2 and TRBJ1-5, is as follows: EPEVTQTPSHQVTQMGQEVILRCVPISNHLYFYWYRQILGQKVEFLVSFYNNEISEKSEIFDDQFSVERPDGSNFTLKIRSTKLEDSAMYFCASGVGTGVSNQPQHFGDGTRLSIL.